Included here is one TCR beta chain sequence, with context. The entry originates in a study of human versus mouse CDR3 diversity and MHC coevolution. Study-level information: Valid reads per sample ranged from roughly 5.5 x 10^6 to 1.8 x 10^7.

Profiling relied on immunoSEQ multiplex PCR, and the TCRdb table lists in-frame clones only, not all of them. The sample holds about 83,000 clones, under 95% seen once. The CDR3 is made up of 15 amino acids. V lost 7 bases and J 6 bases, leaving 18 bases between the germline ends. Per germline, CDR1 MNHNS and CDR2 SASEGT. Sequenced: naive CD4+ T cells from blood. The subset denotes: CD45RO-negative CD62L-positive naive CD4 T cells. The rearrangement joins TRBV6-1 to TRBJ1-4; D is unclear. This receptor was obtained from a person between 25 and 69 years old in good health. CDR3 sequence reads: CASTYWAPGDEKLFF. Here the CDR3 DNA reads TGTGCCAGCACCTATTGGGCCCCCGGCGATGAAAAACTGTTTTTT.